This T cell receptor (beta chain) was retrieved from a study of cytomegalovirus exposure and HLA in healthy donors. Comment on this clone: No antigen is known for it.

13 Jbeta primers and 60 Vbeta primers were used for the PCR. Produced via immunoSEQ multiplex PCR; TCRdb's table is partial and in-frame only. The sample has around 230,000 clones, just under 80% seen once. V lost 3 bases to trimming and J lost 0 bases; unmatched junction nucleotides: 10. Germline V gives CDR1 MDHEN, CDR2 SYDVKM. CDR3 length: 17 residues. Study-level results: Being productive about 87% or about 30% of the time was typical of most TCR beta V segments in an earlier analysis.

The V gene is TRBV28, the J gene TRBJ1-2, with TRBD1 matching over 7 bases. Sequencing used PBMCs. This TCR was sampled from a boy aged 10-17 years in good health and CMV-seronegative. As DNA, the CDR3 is TGTGCCAGCAGTTTGTGGGACAGACTGTCCTCTAACTATGGCTACACCTTC. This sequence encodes CASSLWDRLSSNYGYTF.